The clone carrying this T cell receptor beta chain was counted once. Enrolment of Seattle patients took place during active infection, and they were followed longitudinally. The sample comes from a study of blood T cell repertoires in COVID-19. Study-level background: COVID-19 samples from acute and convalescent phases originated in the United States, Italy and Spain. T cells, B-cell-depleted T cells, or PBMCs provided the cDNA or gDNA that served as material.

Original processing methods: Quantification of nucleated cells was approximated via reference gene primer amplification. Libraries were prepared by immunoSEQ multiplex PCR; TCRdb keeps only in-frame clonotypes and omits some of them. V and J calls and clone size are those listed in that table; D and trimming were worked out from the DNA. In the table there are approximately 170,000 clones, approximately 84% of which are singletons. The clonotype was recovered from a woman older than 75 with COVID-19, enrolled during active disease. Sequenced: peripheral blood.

CDR3 in amino acids: CASSSFAGPTGSEQYF. In DNA form, the CDR3 reads TGTGCCAGCAGCTCCTTTGCGGGCCCGACGGGTTCCGAGCAGTACTTC. The gene calls are TRBV11-2 and TRBJ2-7; TRBD2 is a possible D gene (5 bases). V lost 4 bases and J 6 bases, leaving 22 bases between the germline ends. The germline V gene has CDR1 SGHAT and CDR2 FQNNGV. This CDR3 spans 16 amino acids.